This TCR beta chain was sequenced in a study of regulatory T cells in long-lasting Graves disease. HTBI primers from iRepertoire and Arm-PCR of CDR3 regions yielded the TCR beta libraries. MiXCR was run by TCRdb on the multiplex PCR reads, yielding one entry per CDR3 protein. The sample has 400,000 to 500,000 distinct CDR3 sequences, about 17% seen once. The V gene lost 6 bases and the J gene lost 6 bases, with 18 bases spanning the gap. The germline V gene has CDR1 SEHNR and CDR2 FQNEAQ (reference sequence). This CDR3 region has 15 residues. Specified time point: newly diagnosed GD, antithyroid drugs for less than 3 months. The TCR library was made from RNA extracted from PBMCs. This clonotype was seen at least ten times. These same data were also listed under a study on T cells in Graves' hyperthyroidism and ophthalmopathy. That investigation notes: Patients between 18 and 65 years old had hyperthyroidism, newly diagnosed and lasting under 2 months.

This TCR came from a woman aged 18-30 years with Graves disease. V is TRBV7-9 and J is TRBJ2-1; a weak D match, TRBD2 (6 bases). The sample consisted of peripheral blood mononuclear cells (PBMCs), taken at new diagnosis, from a patient treated with antithyroid drugs. This CDR3 reads CASRAGIRGGNEQFF. CDR3 bases: TGTGCCAGCAGGGCGGGAATTAGGGGTGGCAATGAGCAGTTCTTC.